A single sample is the source of the 5 T cell receptor beta chains below, sequenced in a study of CD8 T cells in ankylosing spondylitis. The study, taken as a whole, reports: Ankylosing spondylitis blood seemed to carry a telltale TCR beta motif made of under 10 highly homologous variants.

For these receptors, no antigen is known. TCRdb redid the calling of the 5' RACE reads with MiXCR, one entry per CDR3 protein. In the table there are 800,000 to 900,000 distinct CDR3 sequences, roughly 10% of which are singletons. Sequencing was carried out using blood, either unsorted or a sorted T cell fraction (not recorded which). All receptors derive from a male donor with ankylosing spondylitis.

A few counts support this clonotype. The rearrangement uses TRBV6-1 and TRBJ1-5; D is uncertain. The germline V and J ends were trimmed by 6 bases and 5 bases, with 8 bases remaining between them. The CDR3 has 12 amino acids. Germline V gene lookup returns CDR1 MNHNS and CDR2 SASEGT. DNA of the CDR3: TGTGCCAGCAGGGCCCCTGATCAGCCCCAGCATTTT. It is translated as CASRAPDQPQHF.

CDR3 protein: CSARDRGTSYEQYF. CDR3 bases: TGCAGTGCTAGAGATAGGGGAACTTCCTACGAGCAGTACTTC. The V gene is TRBV20-1, the J gene TRBJ2-7; D may be TRBD1 (5 bases). Germline V CDR1 and CDR2: DFQATT, SNEGSKA (reference sequence). CDR3 length: 14 residues. The ends were cut back, 0 bases at V and 1 base at J, with 10 bases in the middle.

The chain recombines TRBV28 with TRBJ2-7; 16 bases fit TRBD2. Looked up from germline, CDR1 is MDHEN and CDR2 is SYDVKM. The J segment lost 1 base and the V segment lost 6 bases, leaving 15 bases of the junction unmatched. The CDR3 totals 20 residues. DNA for the CDR3: TGTGCCAGCAGCGGCCCTCAAACCGGGACTAGCGGGAGGGGTTCCTACGAGCAGTACTTC. Translated, it gives CASSGPQTGTSGRGSYEQYF.

The chain recombines TRBV7-2 with TRBJ2-3; perhaps TRBD2 as D (5 bases). The CDR3 runs 14 residues. V was clipped by 5 bases and J by 6 bases, with 15 bases between them. Germline V gives CDR1 SGHTA, CDR2 FQGNSA. Written as DNA, the CDR3 is TGTGCCAGCAGCCGGCTCGGGCCTAGCGATACGCAGTATTTT. It specifies CASSRLGPSDTQYF.

The sample holds a few counts of this clonotype. V is TRBV12-3 or TRBV12-4 and J is TRBJ2-3; no reliable D call. The V end lost 2 bases, the J end lost 7 bases, and 7 bases lay between the germline ends. The CDR3 consists of 12 residues. CDR3 protein: CASSLIDNTQYF. The DNA for the CDR3 is TGTGCCAGCAGTTTAATCGACAATACGCAGTATTTT.